Shown below are 31 T cell receptor beta chains from a single sample sequenced in a study of blood T cells in healthy people across ages. The use of a sample-barcoded 5' primer and a J-beta primer mix characterized a second PCR of about 7 to 12 cycles. One entry per CDR3 protein results from TCRdb running MiXCR on the 5' RACE reads. The table has some 800,000 distinct CDR3 sequences, under 45% seen once; the top ten hold roughly a fifth. The material sequenced was blood. All receptors come from a man in his 60s in good health.

Note on this clonotype: It is likely a read error, because the conserved phenylalanine at the end of the CDR3 is missing. Because the CDR3's place on the DNA is in doubt, the DNA is left out and the CDR3 is given as listed by TCRdb. The genes are TRBV7-9 and TRBJ2-3; the table names TRBD1, a call not compared with the DNA. The CDR3 numbers 18 amino acids, ends counted. The germline V gene encodes CDR1 SEHNR and CDR2 FQNEAQ (reference sequence). CDR3 amino acids: CASSLAPRTGVGTDTRYV.

This chain's CDR3 is CASSEMYGVEKLFF. DNA for the CDR3: TGTGCCAGCAGTGAAATGTACGGGGTCGAAAAACTGTTTTTT. This rearrangement joins TRBV6-1 to TRBJ1-4; D not resolved. CDR1 is MNHNS, CDR2 SASEGT, per germline. The V and J ends lost 2 bases and 8 bases respectively, with 12 bases between them. The CDR3 loop spans 14 amino acids.

In this sample, this clonotype turned up a few times. This rearrangement joins TRBV7-9 to TRBJ1-5; no firm D call. Germline V gene data show CDR1 as SEHNR and CDR2 as FQNEAQ (reference sequence). This CDR3 has 15 residues. V was pared by 1 base and J by 0 bases, with 7 bases between. As DNA, the CDR3 is TGTGCCAGCAGCTTAGGAGGGAATAGCAATCAGCCCCAGCATTTT. The encoded protein is CASSLGGNSNQPQHF.

This clonotype showed up many times. CDR3 protein: CATNRAQGAMGETQYF. CDR3 coding DNA: TGTGCCACAAACCGGGCCCAGGGGGCAATGGGAGAGACCCAGTACTTC. The rearrangement links TRBV15 to TRBJ2-5, with TRBD1 matching 8 bases. V shed 9 bases and J 4 bases; nucleotides not matched to a gene: 16. CDR3 length: 16 amino acids. Germline CDR1 LNHNV, CDR2 YYDKDF (reference sequence).

CDR3 nucleotide sequence: TGTGCCAGCAGTCTACAGGGTTATACCCTCCACTTT. It encodes CASSLQGYTLHF. The rearrangement links TRBV2 to TRBJ1-6; tentative D call: TRBD1 (6 bases). The germline V gene encodes CDR1 SNHLY and CDR2 FYNNEI. The CDR3 spans 12 residues. The ends were cut back, 5 bases at V and 14 bases at J, with 13 bases in the middle.

The chain carries TRBV2 and TRBJ2-3; TRBD2 might be the D (6 bases). Germline CDR1 SNHLY, CDR2 FYNNEI. This CDR3 region has 10 residues. V dropped 9 bases and J dropped 6 bases, with 7 bases sitting between them. The chain's CDR3 is CARGLDTQYF. CDR3 bases: TGTGCCAGGGGACTGGATACGCAGTATTTT.

This CDR3 reads CASSQEGGFSPLHF. As DNA, the CDR3 is TGCGCCAGCAGCCAAGAAGGAGGTTTCTCACCCCTCCACTTT. The rearrangement uses TRBV4-1 and TRBJ1-6; D not certain. The CDR3 has 14 amino acids. In germline, CDR1 is MGHRA, CDR2 YSYEKL. The V gene lost 0 bases and the J gene lost 10 bases, with 10 bases spanning the gap.

The chain links TRBV29-1 to TRBJ2-3; D possibly corresponds to TRBD2 (5 bases). Germline V gene lookup returns CDR1 SQVTM and CDR2 ANQGSEA. Between the trimmed V and J ends, which lost 2 bases and 3 bases, there was a span of 12 bases. The length of the CDR3 is 14 residues. This CDR3 reads CSVETGIGTDTQYF. CDR3 nucleotide sequence: TGCAGCGTTGAAACGGGGATAGGTACAGATACGCAGTATTTT.

The chain is built from TRBV7-3 and TRBJ1-4; D not resolved. The V end was cut by 3 bases, the J end by 0 bases, with 14 bases between. The CDR3 has 17 residues. The germline V gene encodes CDR1 SGHTA and CDR2 FQGTGA. CDR3 nucleotides: TGTGCCAGCAGCTTGAGAGAACGACCTGCAACTAATGAAAAACTGTTTTTT. It specifies CASSLRERPATNEKLFF.

V is TRBV5-1 and J is TRBJ2-5; 8 bases match TRBD2. V gave up 6 bases and J gave up 2 bases; unmatched junction bases: 6. The CDR3 is made up of 14 amino acids. CDR1 is SGHRS and CDR2 is YFSETQ in the germline V gene. The CDR3 DNA is TGCGCCAGCAATAGCGGGATTGTGCAAGAGACCCAGTACTTC. Translating it yields CASNSGIVQETQYF.

The gene calls are TRBV12-3 or TRBV12-4 and TRBJ2-3, with no clear D. Deletions cut 8 bases from V and 3 bases from J, with 24 bases between. This CDR3 is 17 amino acids long. CDR3 bases: TGTGCCAGCGGCCGAAAAACGACCAGTCTCGGTACAGATACGCAGTATTTT. Its protein is CASGRKTTSLGTDTQYF.

This rearrangement joins TRBV11-3 to TRBJ2-1, with D unresolved. This CDR3 region has 16 residues. V dropped 4 bases and J dropped 0 bases, with 13 bases sitting between them. Germline loops: CDR1 SGHNT, CDR2 YENEEA. The CDR3 DNA is TGTGCCAGCAGCTCACCCCGGCAGAGCTCCTACAATGAGCAGTTCTTC. This encodes CASSSPRQSSYNEQFF.

This clonotype has a count of ten or more. The V gene is TRBV29-1, the J gene TRBJ2-1, with TRBD2 matching over 14 bases. CDR1 and CDR2 (germline): SQVTM, ANQGSEA. Trimming cost V 4 bases and J 4 bases; bases outside gene matches: 0. CDR3 length equals 14 residues. The CDR3, as DNA: TGCAGCGTTGGGACTAGCGGGGGGTACAATGAGCAGTTCTTC. The encoded protein is CSVGTSGGYNEQFF.

The chain joins TRBV9 to TRBJ1-6; 7 bases fit TRBD1. The CDR3 has 17 residues. The V gene's germline CDR1 is SGDLS and CDR2 YYNGEE. V was clipped by 2 bases and J by 7 bases; unmatched bases: 12. The CDR3 region has the DNA TGTGCCAGCAGCGTTGGAGGGGCAGGGGGTGAGAATTCACCCCTCCACTTT. Protein: CASSVGGAGGENSPLHF.

The V call is TRBV11-3, the J call TRBJ2-4, with TRBD2 matching over 7 bases. The closer fit of TRBJ2-5 to the DNA end suggests the J call may be wrong. The CDR3 sequence is 17 residues long. Looked up from germline, CDR1 is SGHNT and CDR2 is YENEEA. CDR3 sequence: CASSLGTSVPKQETQYF. The CDR3 DNA reads TGTGCCAGCAGCCTGGGCACTAGCGTACCGAAACAAGAGACCCAGTACTTC.

This clonotype has just a few counts. This chain joins TRBV20-1 and TRBJ2-7, with D unclear. The CDR3 spans 15 residues. Trimming took off 6 bases at V and 2 bases at J, with 20 bases between the two ends. Germline loops: CDR1 DFQATT, CDR2 SNEGSKA (reference sequence). In DNA, the CDR3 is TGCAGTGCGTTCCGCACGTCAGGCCTTACCTACGAGCAGTACTTC. It codes for CSAFRTSGLTYEQYF.

This clonotype was seen more than once but under ten times. The chain links TRBV28 to TRBJ2-5; D may be TRBD1 or TRBD2 (6 bases each). The germline V and J ends were trimmed by 7 bases and 5 bases, with 17 bases remaining between them. Germline CDR1 MDHEN, CDR2 SYDVKM. The CDR3 is made up of 14 amino acids. CDR3 nucleotide sequence: TGTGCCAGCAAGGGGGGACAACCGGGGGAGACCCAGTACTTC. Protein: CASKGGQPGETQYF. Filled out from reference TRBV28 and TRBJ2-5, the complete variable domain reads DVKVTQSSRYLVKRTGEKVFLECVQDMDHENMFWYRQDPGLGLRLIYFSYDVKMKEKGDIPEGYSVSREKKERFSLILESASTNQTSMYLCASKGGQPGETQYFGPGTRLLVL.

V and J are TRBV5-1 and TRBJ2-7; 7 positions agree with TRBD1. Germline assignment: CDR1 SGHRS and CDR2 YFSETQ. V gave up 4 bases and J gave up 7 bases; unmatched junction bases: 14. CDR3 length equals 15 residues. The CDR3 sequence is CASSATGELYNEQYF. In DNA, the CDR3 is TGCGCCAGCAGCGCAACAGGGGAATTATACAATGAGCAGTACTTC.

The V and J genes are TRBV27 and TRBJ2-1; D uncertain. The V end lost 2 bases, the J end lost 8 bases, and 10 bases lay between the germline ends. The CDR3 extends over 13 amino acids. The germline V gene has CDR1 MNHEY and CDR2 SMNVEV (reference sequence). The CDR3 region is CASSLQSPDEQFF. For the CDR3, the DNA is TGTGCCAGCAGTTTACAGTCCCCGGATGAGCAGTTCTTC.

About this clonotype itself: A much larger clone lies a single base off, so this may be a read error. The rearrangement links TRBV7-2 to TRBJ2-5; 10 nucleotides match TRBD2. CDR3 length: 16 amino acids. From germline, CDR1 is SGHTA and CDR2 FQGNSA. CDR3 in DNA: TGTGCCAGCATCTTAGGGAGCGGGGGGGGTCAAGAGACCCAGTACTTC. It specifies CASILGSGGGQETQYF.

This chain links TRBV7-2 with TRBJ1-1, with TRBD1 identical over 9 bases. Germline lookup yields CDR1 SGHTA and CDR2 FQGNSA. With 0 bases clipped from V and 4 bases from J, the junction kept 9 bases outside the gene matches. There are 17 residues in the CDR3. CDR3 nucleotide sequence: TGTGCCAGCAGCTTAGCCATGGGACAGGGCCAGGTCACTGAAGCTTTCTTT. Translated: CASSLAMGQGQVTEAFF.

This clonotype has a handful of counts. The chain has TRBV4-3 and TRBJ2-5, with D hard to call. Per germline, CDR1 LGHNA and CDR2 YSLEER. This CDR3 contains 14 residues. V lost 1 base and J 4 bases, leaving 10 bases between the germline ends. The chain's CDR3 is CASSQGAWRETQYF. CDR3 DNA sequence: TGCGCCAGCAGCCAAGGGGCCTGGAGAGAGACCCAGTACTTC.

This clonotype was seen a handful of times. The genes are TRBV20-1 and TRBJ2-5, with 8 bases lining up with TRBD2. The CDR3 is 13 amino acids. V trimming: 3 bases; J trimming: 2 bases; junction bases outside the gene matches: 2. Germline lookup yields CDR1 DFQATT and CDR2 SNEGSKA (reference sequence). The CDR3 protein is CSASAGGQETQYF. The CDR3 DNA reads as TGCAGTGCTAGTGCGGGGGGTCAAGAGACCCAGTACTTC.

The CDR3 nucleotides read TGCAGTGCTGCCAGGGTACCATTTTCTGGGGCCAACGTCCTGACTTTC. Its protein product is CSAARVPFSGANVLTF. The gene calls are TRBV20-1 and TRBJ2-6; D is perhaps TRBD1 (5 bases). Germline values: CDR1 DFQATT, CDR2 SNEGSKA (reference sequence). V was shortened by 5 bases and J by 1 base, with 15 bases between the two germline ends. This CDR3 is built from 16 residues.

V gene TRBV28 combines with J gene TRBJ2-7; 9 positions match TRBD2. V lost 3 bases, J lost 2 bases, and 8 bases stayed unmatched. Germline CDR1 and CDR2: MDHEN and SYDVKM. The CDR3 covers 16 residues. CDR3 coding DNA: TGTGCCAGCAGTTTCCACCTAGCGGGGTTAACCTACGAGCAGTACTTC. Amino acids: CASSFHLAGLTYEQYF.

V gene TRBV7-9 combines with J gene TRBJ1-2; D gene uncertain. The V end lost 1 base, the J end lost 8 bases, and 14 bases lay between the germline ends. The CDR3 is 14 amino acids. Per the germline V gene, CDR1 is SEHNR and CDR2 is FQNEAQ (reference sequence). CDR3 sequence reads: CASSLEGSSGGYTF. CDR3 DNA sequence: TGTGCCAGCAGCTTAGAAGGATCCTCTGGAGGCTACACCTTC.

V and J are TRBV2 and TRBJ2-7; possibly TRBD1 for D (7 bases). Trimming pared 8 bases from V and 6 bases from J, leaving 23 bases between. The CDR3 spans 15 residues. CDR1 is SNHLY, CDR2 FYNNEI, per germline. This CDR3 reads CASLNGGTANVEQYF. In DNA form, the CDR3 reads TGTGCCAGCTTAAATGGCGGGACAGCTAACGTCGAGCAGTACTTC.

In DNA, the CDR3 is TGTGCCAGCAGTGAACAGGGGAGATCGACTGGGGCCAACGTCCTGACTTTC. Amino acids: CASSEQGRSTGANVLTF. The V and J genes are TRBV6-1 and TRBJ2-6, with D perhaps matching TRBD1 (6 bases). Between the trimmed V and J ends, which lost 2 bases and 2 bases, there was a span of 13 bases. Germline values: CDR1 MNHNS, CDR2 SASEGT. The CDR3 sequence is 17 residues long.

This clonotype was found a few times. The chain carries TRBV4-3 and TRBJ2-7; D is uncertain. CDR3 size: 13 residues. Germline V gene lookup returns CDR1 LGHNA and CDR2 YSLEER. V was clipped by 0 bases and J by 6 bases, with 9 bases between them. The CDR3 bases are TGCGCCAGCAGCCAAGAGCAGTTCGGCGAGCAGTACTTC. Its translation is CASSQEQFGEQYF.

The chain uses TRBV20-1 and TRBJ2-5; D gene unclear. CDR1 and CDR2 from the germline V gene are DFQATT and SNEGSKA (reference sequence). The CDR3 totals 13 residues. With 3 bases removed from V and 2 bases from J, the gap between germline ends came to 10 bases. CDR3 loop: CSARPTKQETQYF. In DNA form, the CDR3 reads TGCAGTGCTAGGCCCACAAAGCAAGAGACCCAGTACTTC.

The rearrangement links TRBV15 to TRBJ1-1, with D perhaps TRBD1 (6 bases). This CDR3 is built from 14 residues. V dropped 0 bases and J dropped 8 bases, with 13 bases sitting between them. Germline V CDR1 and CDR2: LNHNV, YYDKDF (reference sequence). The CDR3 loop is CATSRDLGAEEAFF. CDR3 DNA sequence: TGTGCCACCAGCAGAGATCTGGGGGCGGAAGAAGCTTTCTTT.